The entry below describes one TCR beta chain. The antigen is undetermined. The PCR had 60 Vbeta and 13 Jbeta primers. The assay was immunoSEQ multiplex PCR, and TCRdb's table has in-frame clones only and misses some. This sample has 180,000 or so clones, with around 78% found just once. This entry comes from a study of cytomegalovirus exposure and HLA in healthy donors. Study-wide findings and caveats: It was reportedly the case that the classifier diagnosed cytomegalovirus status with high specificity and sensitivity.

The TCR sequence derives from a woman under 40 in good health and CMV-seropositive. What was sequenced was PBMCs.

CDR3 protein: CASSPVFKNTEAFF. CDR3 in DNA: TGTGCCAGCAGCCCGGTTTTTAAGAACACTGAAGCTTTCTTT. The V and J genes are TRBV5-6 and TRBJ1-1, with D unclear. This CDR3 spans 14 amino acids. CDR1 and CDR2 from the germline V gene are SGHDT and YYEEEE. V lost 4 bases to trimming and J lost 1 base, with 11 bases between them.